One and the same sample provided the 16 T cell receptor beta chains below, sequenced in a study of preoperative IRX-2 immunotherapy in early breast cancer. Some clones are missing from TCRdb's copy, which holds only in-frame ones; the method was immunoSEQ multiplex PCR. Of about 62,000 clones listed, approximately 94% are singletons. As for treatment: preoperative locoregional IRX-2 cytokine immunotherapy. Collection of the sample occurred from a patient treated with IRX-2 immunotherapy. These receptors were collected from a human donor with breast cancer.

The rearrangement uses TRBV4-3 and TRBJ2-7; D tentatively fits TRBD1 or TRBD2 (5 bases each). CDR3 length: 16 residues. V lost 4 bases, J lost 2 bases, and 18 bases lay in between. CDR1 is LGHNA and CDR2 is YSLEER in the germline V gene. The CDR3 nucleotides read TGCGCCAGCAGCCTAAGACGGGGCGGGCTACCCTACGAGCAGTACTTC. This gives the protein CASSLRRGGLPYEQYF.

This clone appeared a few times. This rearrangement joins TRBV7-8 to TRBJ1-5; D ambiguous. The ends were cut back, 5 bases at V and 5 bases at J, with 16 bases in the middle. The CDR3 consists of 15 residues. CDR1 is SGHVS and CDR2 is FQNEAQ in the germline V gene. The CDR3 spells CASSPGLSVHQPQHF. The CDR3 nucleotides read TGTGCCAGCAGCCCCGGCCTATCGGTACATCAGCCCCAGCATTTT.

This clone was found once. The V call is TRBV7-3, the J call TRBJ2-6; tentatively, D is TRBD1 or TRBD2 (5 bases each). Per the germline V gene, CDR1 is SGHTA and CDR2 is FQGTGA. V gave up 1 base and J gave up 0 bases, with 13 bases separating them. CDR3 length: 18 amino acids. CDR3 amino acids: CASSLIGGALSGANVLTF. The CDR3, as DNA: TGTGCCAGCAGCTTAATTGGGGGTGCGCTCTCTGGGGCCAACGTCCTGACTTTC. Drawing the rest from reference TRBV7-3 and TRBJ2-6, the complete variable domain is GAGVSQTPSNKVTEKGKYVELRCDPISGHTALYWYRQSLGQGPEFLIYFQGTGAADDSGLPNDRFFAVRPEGSVSTLKIQRTERGDSAVYLCASSLIGGALSGANVLTFGAGSRLTVL.

The chain recombines TRBV7-2 with TRBJ2-2; the match to TRBD2 covers 13 bases. CDR1 is SGHTA, CDR2 FQGNSA, per germline. J was trimmed by 4 bases and V by 5 bases; bases with no gene match: 4. The length of the CDR3 is 16 residues. CDR3 coding DNA: TGTGCCAGCAGCCCGTGGACTAGCGGGGGCACCGGGGAGCTGTTTTTT. This sequence encodes CASSPWTSGGTGELFF.

The chain has TRBV10-3 and TRBJ1-3; D ambiguous. The germline gives CDR1 ENHRY, CDR2 SYGVKD. This CDR3 comprises 13 residues. Trimming pared 3 bases from V and 2 bases from J, leaving 5 bases between. For the CDR3, the DNA is TGTGCCATCAGTGATCAGCCTGGAAACACCATATATTTT. Its translation: CAISDQPGNTIYF.

The rearrangement uses TRBV7-2 and TRBJ2-5, with D possibly being TRBD1 or TRBD2 (5 bases each). The CDR3 totals 15 residues. Trimming shortened V by 1 base and J by 5 bases, and 14 bases separated the two germline ends. Germline CDR1 SGHTA, CDR2 FQGNSA. The CDR3 DNA reads TGTGCCAGCAGCTTAGTATCAGGGAGCGGCGAGACCCAGTACTTC. Amino acids: CASSLVSGSGETQYF.

The V gene is TRBV5-6, the J gene TRBJ2-7, with D possibly being TRBD2 (6 bases). The CDR3 has 18 residues. V shed 4 bases and J shed 0 bases, with 23 bases lying between them. Germline CDR1 is SGHDT and CDR2 is YYEEEE. CDR3 sequence reads: CASSPSTLGTSPSYEQYF. CDR3 DNA: TGTGCCAGCAGCCCATCAACGTTGGGGACTTCTCCCTCCTACGAGCAGTACTTC.

V usage is TRBV4-3 and J usage is TRBJ2-4, with D uncertain. Germline CDR1 is LGHNA and CDR2 is YSLEER. The germline V and J ends were trimmed by 1 base and 1 base, with 11 bases remaining between them. This CDR3 has 16 residues. The CDR3 region is CASSQGVGVAKNIQYF. CDR3 bases: TGCGCCAGCAGCCAAGGTGTTGGAGTTGCCAAAAACATTCAGTACTTC.

This clone was seen just once. The chain joins TRBV6-6 to TRBJ2-7; TRBD1 is a possible D gene (5 bases). The ends were cut back, 7 bases at V and 0 bases at J, with 16 bases in the middle. The V gene's germline CDR1 is MNHNY and CDR2 SVGAGI (reference sequence). This CDR3 spans 15 amino acids. The CDR3 DNA reads as TGTGCCAGCATCCAAGGGGCCGCCACCTCCTACGAGCAGTACTTC. It translates to CASIQGAATSYEQYF.

J is TRBJ1-5 and V is TRBV28; no clear D gene. CDR3 length: 14 amino acids. The V end lost 7 bases, the J end lost 2 bases, and 12 bases lay between the germline ends. Germline V gene sequence: CDR1 MDHEN, CDR2 SYDVKM. CDR3 nucleotide sequence: TGTGCCAGCACCCCGGCCGTGGGCAATCAGCCCCAGCATTTT. Translated: CASTPAVGNQPQHF.

V is TRBV28 and J is TRBJ1-4; TRBD1 might be the D (6 bases). Trimming cost V 6 bases and J 5 bases, with 19 bases left between them. This CDR3 is built from 16 residues. Germline V gives CDR1 MDHEN, CDR2 SYDVKM. The CDR3 coding sequence is TGTGCCAGCAGCTCCCCTCGGGGGGCTTACAATGAAAAACTGTTTTTT. Protein product: CASSSPRGAYNEKLFF. The full variable domain, in which reference TRBV28 and TRBJ1-4 provide the parts outside the CDR3, is DVKVTQSSRYLVKRTGEKVFLECVQDMDHENMFWYRQDPGLGLRLIYFSYDVKMKEKGDIPEGYSVSREKKERFSLILESASTNQTSMYLCASSSPRGAYNEKLFFGSGTQLSVL.

The rearrangement links TRBV19 to TRBJ2-7; 7 bases agree with TRBD1. This CDR3 has 14 residues. Losses at the gene ends were 10 bases for V and 6 bases for J; bases not matched to a gene: 15. CDR1 is LNHDA, CDR2 SQIVND, per germline (reference sequence). CDR3 sequence (DNA): TGTGCCACCACCCCCACCCCGTACAGGGGCGAGCAGTACTTC. It encodes CATTPTPYRGEQYF.

The chain uses TRBV6-1 and TRBJ1-1, with 7 bases matching TRBD1. This CDR3 is built from 14 residues. Trimming cost V 6 bases and J 2 bases; bases outside gene matches: 6. Germline V gene sequence: CDR1 MNHNS, CDR2 SASEGT. The CDR3 protein is CASRVTGENTEAFF. CDR3 in DNA: TGTGCCAGCAGGGTTACAGGGGAAAACACTGAAGCTTTCTTT.

This chain links TRBV6-1 with TRBJ2-7, with 8 bases aligning to TRBD2. V lost 4 bases, J lost 2 bases, and 7 bases stayed unmatched. The CDR3 is made up of 15 amino acids. Germline V gives CDR1 MNHNS, CDR2 SASEGT. The CDR3 spells CASSGHTSGTYEQYF. The DNA for the CDR3 is TGTGCCAGCAGTGGGCATACTAGCGGAACCTACGAGCAGTACTTC.

The rearrangement uses TRBV19 and TRBJ2-7; a weak D match, TRBD2 (5 bases). The CDR3 totals 15 residues. Germline V gene data show CDR1 as LNHDA and CDR2 as SQIVND (reference sequence). The V and J ends lost 3 bases and 0 bases respectively, with 12 bases between them. The CDR3 region is CASSISPGSSYEQYF. The CDR3 bases are TGTGCCAGTAGTATCTCCCCGGGGAGCTCCTACGAGCAGTACTTC.

The chain has TRBV7-2 and TRBJ2-3, with D tentatively TRBD2 (5 bases). Trimming cost V 2 bases and J 9 bases, with 12 bases left between them. The CDR3 runs 13 residues. Germline assignment: CDR1 SGHTA and CDR2 FQGNSA. For the CDR3, the DNA is TGTGCCAGCAGCTTAACGAGACTACCAACGCAGTATTTT. Protein product: CASSLTRLPTQYF.